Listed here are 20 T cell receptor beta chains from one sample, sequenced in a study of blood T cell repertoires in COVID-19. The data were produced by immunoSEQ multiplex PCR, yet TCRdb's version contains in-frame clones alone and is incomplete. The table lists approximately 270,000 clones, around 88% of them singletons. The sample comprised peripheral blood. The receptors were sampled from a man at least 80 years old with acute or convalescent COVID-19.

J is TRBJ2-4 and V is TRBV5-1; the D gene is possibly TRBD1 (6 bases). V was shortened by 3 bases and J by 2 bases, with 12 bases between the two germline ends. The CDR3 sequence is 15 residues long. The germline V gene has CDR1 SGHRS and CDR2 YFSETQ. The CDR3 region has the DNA TGCGCCAGCAGCTCCCAACAGGGATCCAAAAACATTCAGTACTTC. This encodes CASSSQQGSKNIQYF.

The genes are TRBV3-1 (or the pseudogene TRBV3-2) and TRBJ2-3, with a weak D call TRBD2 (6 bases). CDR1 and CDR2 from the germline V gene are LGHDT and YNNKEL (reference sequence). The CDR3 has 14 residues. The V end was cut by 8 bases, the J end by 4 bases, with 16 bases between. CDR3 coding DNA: TGTGCCAGCTCCCAAGAGGTAGCGGCAGATACGCAGTATTTT. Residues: CASSQEVAADTQYF.

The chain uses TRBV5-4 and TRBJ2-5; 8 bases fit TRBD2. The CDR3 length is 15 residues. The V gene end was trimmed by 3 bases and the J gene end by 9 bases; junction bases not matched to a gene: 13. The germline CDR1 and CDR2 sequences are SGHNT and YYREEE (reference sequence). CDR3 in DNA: TGTGCCAGCAGCTCTTTAGCGGGGCCCCCCAGGGCCCAGTACTTC. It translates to CASSSLAGPPRAQYF.

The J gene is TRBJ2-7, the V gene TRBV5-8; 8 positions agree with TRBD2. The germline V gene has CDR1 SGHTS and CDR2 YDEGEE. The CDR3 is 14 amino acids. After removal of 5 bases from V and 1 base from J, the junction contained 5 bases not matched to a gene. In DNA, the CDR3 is TGTGCCAGCAGGAGACTAGCGTTATCCTACGAGCAGTACTTC. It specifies CASRRLALSYEQYF.

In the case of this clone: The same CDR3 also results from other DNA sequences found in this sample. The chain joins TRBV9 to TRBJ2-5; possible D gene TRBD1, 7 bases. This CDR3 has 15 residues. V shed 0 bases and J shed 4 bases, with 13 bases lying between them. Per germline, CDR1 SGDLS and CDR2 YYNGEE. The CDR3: CASSVGAGGGETQYF. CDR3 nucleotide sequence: TGTGCCAGCAGCGTAGGAGCAGGGGGAGGAGAGACCCAGTACTTC.

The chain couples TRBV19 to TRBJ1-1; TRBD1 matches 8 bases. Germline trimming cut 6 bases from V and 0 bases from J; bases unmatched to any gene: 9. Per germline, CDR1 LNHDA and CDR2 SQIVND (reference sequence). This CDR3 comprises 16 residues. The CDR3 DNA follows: TGTGCCAGTAGCCCACAAGGACAGGGCTTGAACACTGAAGCTTTCTTT. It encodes CASSPQGQGLNTEAFF.

The CDR3: CASTPTRLKSYEQYF. The CDR3 DNA is TGTGCCAGCACTCCGACTAGATTAAAATCCTACGAGCAGTACTTC. The chain is built from TRBV7-2 and TRBJ2-7; D is possibly TRBD2 (6 bases). V was trimmed by 7 bases and J by 1 base, leaving 17 bases between them. CDR1 is SGHTA, CDR2 FQGNSA, per germline. This CDR3 contains 15 residues.

The CDR3 loop reads CASSLATIEPDEQYF. The CDR3 bases are TGCGCCAGCAGCTTGGCCACGATCGAGCCGGACGAGCAGTACTTC. The chain employs TRBV5-1 and TRBJ2-7; no reliable D call. This CDR3 has 15 amino acids. Trimming took off 0 bases at V and 5 bases at J, with 15 bases between the two ends. Looked up from germline, CDR1 is SGHRS and CDR2 is YFSETQ.

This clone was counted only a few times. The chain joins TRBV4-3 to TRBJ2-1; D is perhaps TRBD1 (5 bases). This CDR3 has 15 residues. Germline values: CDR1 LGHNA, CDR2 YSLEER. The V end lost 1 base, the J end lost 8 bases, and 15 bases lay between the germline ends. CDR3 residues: CASSQAYSQGDEQFF. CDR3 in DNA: TGCGCCAGCAGCCAAGCCTACAGCCAAGGGGATGAGCAGTTCTTC.

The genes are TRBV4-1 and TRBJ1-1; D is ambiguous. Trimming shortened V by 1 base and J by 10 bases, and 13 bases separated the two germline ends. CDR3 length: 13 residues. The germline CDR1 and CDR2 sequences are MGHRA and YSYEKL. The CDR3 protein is CASSQGPLSGAFF. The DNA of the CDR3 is TGCGCCAGCAGCCAAGGCCCCCTATCAGGAGCTTTCTTT.

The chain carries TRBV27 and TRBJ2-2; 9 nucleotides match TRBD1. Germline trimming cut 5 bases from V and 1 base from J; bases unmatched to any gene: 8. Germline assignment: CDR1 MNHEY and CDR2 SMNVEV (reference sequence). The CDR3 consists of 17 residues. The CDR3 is CASSPRDRAMNTGELFF. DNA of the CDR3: TGTGCCAGCAGTCCCCGGGACAGGGCGATGAACACCGGGGAGCTGTTTTTT.

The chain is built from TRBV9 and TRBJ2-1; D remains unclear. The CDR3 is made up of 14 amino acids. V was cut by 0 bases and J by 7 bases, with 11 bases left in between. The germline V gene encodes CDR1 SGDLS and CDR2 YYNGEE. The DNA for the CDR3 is TGTGCCAGCAGCGTAGCCGTAGCCGGGAATGAGCAGTTCTTC. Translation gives CASSVAVAGNEQFF.

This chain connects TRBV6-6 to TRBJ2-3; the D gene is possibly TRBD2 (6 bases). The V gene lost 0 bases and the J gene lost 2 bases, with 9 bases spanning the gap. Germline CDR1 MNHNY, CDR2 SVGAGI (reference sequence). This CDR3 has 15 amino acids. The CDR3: CASSYSGGDTDTQYF. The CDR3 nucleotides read TGTGCCAGCAGTTACTCCGGCGGGGACACAGATACGCAGTATTTT.

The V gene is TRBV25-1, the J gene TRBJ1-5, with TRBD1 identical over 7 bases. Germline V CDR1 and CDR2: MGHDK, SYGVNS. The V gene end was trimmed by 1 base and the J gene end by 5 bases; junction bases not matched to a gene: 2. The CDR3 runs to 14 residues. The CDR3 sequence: CASSEFTGDQPQHF. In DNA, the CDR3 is TGTGCCAGCAGTGAATTTACAGGGGATCAGCCCCAGCATTTT.

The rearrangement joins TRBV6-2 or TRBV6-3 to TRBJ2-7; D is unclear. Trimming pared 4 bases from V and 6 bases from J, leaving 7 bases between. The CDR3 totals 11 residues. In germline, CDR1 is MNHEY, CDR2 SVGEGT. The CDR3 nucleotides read TGTGCCAGCAGTTTTCTAAGCGAGCAGTACTTC. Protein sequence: CASSFLSEQYF.

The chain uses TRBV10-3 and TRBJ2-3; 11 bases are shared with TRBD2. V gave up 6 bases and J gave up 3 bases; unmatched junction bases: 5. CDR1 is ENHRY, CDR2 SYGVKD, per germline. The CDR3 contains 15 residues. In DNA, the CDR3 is TGTGCCATCAGAGATAGCGGGGGGGAAACAGATACGCAGTATTTT. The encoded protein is CAIRDSGGETDTQYF.

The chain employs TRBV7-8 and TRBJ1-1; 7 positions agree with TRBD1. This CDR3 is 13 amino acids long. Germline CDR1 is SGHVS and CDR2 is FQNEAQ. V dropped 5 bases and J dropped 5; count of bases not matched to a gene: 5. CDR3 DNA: TGTGCCAGCAGCATGACAGGGTGGACTGAAGCTTTCTTT. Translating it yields CASSMTGWTEAFF.

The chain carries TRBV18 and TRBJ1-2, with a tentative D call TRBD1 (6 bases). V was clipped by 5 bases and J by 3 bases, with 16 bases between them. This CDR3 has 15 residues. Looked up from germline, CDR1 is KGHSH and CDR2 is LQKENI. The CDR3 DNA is TGTGCCAGCTCAACCCGAACAGGGTTAGACTATGGCTACACCTTC. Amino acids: CASSTRTGLDYGYTF.

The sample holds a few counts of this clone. The CDR3 DNA reads TGTGCCAGCAGCTTTAGCGGGGGGGCCGCCGGGGAGCTGTTTTTT. This codes for CASSFSGGAAGELFF. This chain links TRBV7-3 with TRBJ2-2; 11 bases align to TRBD2. CDR1 is SGHTA and CDR2 is FQGTGA in the germline V gene. The CDR3 is 15 amino acids. Unmatched junction bases numbered 3, after V lost 3 bases and J lost 6 bases.

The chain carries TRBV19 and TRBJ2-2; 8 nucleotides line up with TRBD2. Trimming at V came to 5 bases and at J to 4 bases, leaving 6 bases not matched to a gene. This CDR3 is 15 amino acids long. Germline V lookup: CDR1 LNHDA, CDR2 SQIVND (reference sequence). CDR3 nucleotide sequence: TGTGCCAGTAGTGTTTGGACTAGCTCCACCGGGGAGCTGTTTTTT. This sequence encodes CASSVWTSSTGELFF. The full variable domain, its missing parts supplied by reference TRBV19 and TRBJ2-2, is DGGITQSPKYLFRKEGQNVTLSCEQNLNHDAMYWYRQDPGQGLRLIYYSQIVNDFQKGDIAEGYSVSREKKESFPLTVTSAQKNPTAFYLCASSVWTSSTGELFFGEGSRLTVL.